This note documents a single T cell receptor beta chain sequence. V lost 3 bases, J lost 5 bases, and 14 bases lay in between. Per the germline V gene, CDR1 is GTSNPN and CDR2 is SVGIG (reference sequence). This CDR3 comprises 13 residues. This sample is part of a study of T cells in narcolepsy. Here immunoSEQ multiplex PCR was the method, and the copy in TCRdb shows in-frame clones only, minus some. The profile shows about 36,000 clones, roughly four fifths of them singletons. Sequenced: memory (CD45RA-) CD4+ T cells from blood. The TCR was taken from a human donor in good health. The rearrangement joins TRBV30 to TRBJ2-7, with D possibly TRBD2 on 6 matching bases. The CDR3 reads CAWSGTSFNEQYF. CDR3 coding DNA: TGTGCCTGGAGCGGGACTTCCTTCAACGAGCAGTACTTC.